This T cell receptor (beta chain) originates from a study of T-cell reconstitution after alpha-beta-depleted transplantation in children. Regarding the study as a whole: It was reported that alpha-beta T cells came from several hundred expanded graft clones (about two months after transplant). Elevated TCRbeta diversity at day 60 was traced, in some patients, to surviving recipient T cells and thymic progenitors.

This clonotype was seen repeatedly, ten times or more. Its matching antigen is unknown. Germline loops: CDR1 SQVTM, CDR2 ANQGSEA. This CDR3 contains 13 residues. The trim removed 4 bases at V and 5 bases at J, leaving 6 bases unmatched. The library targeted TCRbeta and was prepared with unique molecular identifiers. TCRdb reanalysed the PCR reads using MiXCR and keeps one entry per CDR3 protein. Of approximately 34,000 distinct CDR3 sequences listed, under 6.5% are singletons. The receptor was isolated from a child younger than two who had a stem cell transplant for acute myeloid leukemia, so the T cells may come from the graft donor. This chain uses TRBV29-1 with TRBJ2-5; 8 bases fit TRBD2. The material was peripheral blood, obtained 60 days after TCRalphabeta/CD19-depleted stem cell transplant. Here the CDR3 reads CSVVGPGGETQYF. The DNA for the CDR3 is TGCAGCGTTGTTGGGCCGGGAGGGGAGACCCAGTACTTC.